This T cell receptor (beta chain) was documented in a study of blood T cell repertoires in COVID-19. Study context: Sites in the United States, Italy and Spain provided acute and convalescent COVID-19 samples. The analysed material was cDNA or gDNA that came from T cells, B-cell-depleted T cells, or PBMCs.

CDR1 MNHEY and CDR2 SMNVEV come from the germline V gene (reference sequence). With 9 bases removed from V and 5 bases from J, the gap between germline ends came to 11 bases. The CDR3 consists of 13 residues. The table lists this clone with a few counts. Sequencing used immunoSEQ multiplex PCR; TCRdb keeps in-frame clones, though not all of them. The sample carries approximately 120,000 clones, more than 65% recorded once. This TCR was recovered from a woman aged 65 to 85 with acute or convalescent COVID-19. V usage is TRBV27 and J usage is TRBJ1-6, with D uncertain. Sequencing was carried out using peripheral blood. CDR3 nucleotide sequence: TGTGCCAGGACGGAGGTGAATAATTCACCCCTCCACTTT. It specifies CARTEVNNSPLHF.